Below are 24 T cell receptor beta chains sequenced from a single sample in a study of early T cells in non-severe SARS-CoV-2 infection. From the 5' RACE reads, TCRdb called clonotypes with MiXCR, one entry per CDR3 protein. The sample lists approximately 40,000 distinct CDR3 sequences, about 11% occurring once. Sequenced: whole blood. The receptors stem from an adult who was a healthcare worker with PCR-confirmed SARS-CoV-2 infection or an uninfected control (not recorded which).

This clonotype showed up just a few times. The gene calls are TRBV3-1 and TRBJ1-1, with unresolved D. Trimming cost V 4 bases and J 1 base, with 10 bases left between them. Germline CDR1 and CDR2: LGHDT and YNNKEL (reference sequence). This CDR3 is built from 14 residues. The CDR3 nucleotides read TGTGCCAGCAGCCCCGGGGAGGCGAACACTGAAGCTTTCTTT. The encoded protein is CASSPGEANTEAFF.

This clonotype was detected only a few times. The DNA of the CDR3 is TGTGCCAGCTTTGGCGGGGACCGTGGGTCTCAAGAGACCCAGTACTTC. It is translated as CASFGGDRGSQETQYF. The chain recombines TRBV18 with TRBJ2-5, with D perhaps matching TRBD2 (6 bases). CDR1 KGHSH and CDR2 LQKENI come from the germline V gene. V lost 7 bases and J 2 bases, leaving 20 bases between the germline ends. This CDR3 comprises 16 residues.

This clonotype occurred a few times. CDR3 sequence (DNA): TGCGCCATCCGGGACAGCGAATACAATGAGCAGTTCTTC. Translating gives CAIRDSEYNEQFF. The J gene is TRBJ2-1, the V gene TRBV5-1; 7 bases are a match to TRBD1. Germline CDR1 SGHRS, CDR2 YFSETQ. With V trimmed by 9 bases and J by 4 bases, 7 bases remained unmatched. CDR3 length: 13 amino acids.

The chain uses TRBV2 and TRBJ2-7; D is ambiguous. With 1 base removed from V and 0 bases from J, the gap between germline ends came to 7 bases. This CDR3 spans 14 amino acids. Looked up from germline, CDR1 is SNHLY and CDR2 is FYNNEI. The CDR3 region is CASSEGSLSYEQYF. The CDR3 DNA sequence: TGTGCCAGCAGTGAAGGGTCTCTCTCCTACGAGCAGTACTTC.

V gene TRBV27 combines with J gene TRBJ1-6; the D gene is possibly TRBD1 (5 bases). The CDR3 extends over 15 amino acids. Germline V CDR1 and CDR2: MNHEY, SMNVEV (reference sequence). Trimming took off 4 bases at V and 3 bases at J, with 10 bases between the two ends. CDR3 residues: CASSSRDGYNSPLHF. The CDR3 coding sequence is TGTGCCAGCAGTTCCCGGGACGGCTATAATTCACCCCTCCACTTT.

This clonotype has a handful of counts. The J gene is TRBJ1-4, the V gene TRBV30; D may be TRBD1 (6 bases). The germline CDR1 and CDR2 sequences are GTSNPN and SVGIG (reference sequence). The CDR3 runs to 15 residues. V was cut by 2 bases and J by 7 bases, with 17 bases left in between. The chain's CDR3 is CAWSRMDRRSEKLFF. The CDR3 DNA reads as TGTGCCTGGAGTAGGATGGACAGACGAAGTGAAAAACTGTTTTTT.

The chain joins TRBV4-3 to TRBJ2-7, with a weak D call TRBD2 (5 bases). The V end was cut by 0 bases, the J end by 5 bases, with 17 bases between. The germline gives CDR1 LGHNA, CDR2 YSLEER. The CDR3 is made up of 16 amino acids. Here the CDR3 DNA reads TGCGCCAGCAGCCAAGATTCAGACTATAGTCTCGACGAGCAGTACTTC. Protein: CASSQDSDYSLDEQYF.

This clonotype was seen a handful of times. The chain carries TRBV7-9 and TRBJ2-4; weak D call: TRBD1 (6 bases). The length of the CDR3 is 14 residues. Trimming pared 5 bases from V and 5 bases from J, leaving 13 bases between. Looked up from germline, CDR1 is SEHNR and CDR2 is FQNEAQ (reference sequence). CDR3 DNA sequence: TGTGCCAGCAGCGTTACAGGGTGGCAAAACATTCAGTACTTC. Translating gives CASSVTGWQNIQYF.

The rearrangement links TRBV15 to TRBJ2-7, with TRBD2 as a possible D gene (5 bases). The CDR3 spans 13 residues. V was clipped by 1 base and J by 6 bases, with 10 bases between them. Per the germline V gene, CDR1 is LNHNV and CDR2 is YYDKDF (reference sequence). CDR3 in amino acids: CATSRGRLPEQYF. The CDR3 nucleotides are TGTGCCACCAGCAGAGGGAGGTTACCCGAGCAGTACTTC.

This clonotype was seen only a few times. CDR3 coding DNA: TGTGCCAGTAGTATAGATTCCGGGACGGTTAGCAATCAGCCCCAGCATTTT. Its translation: CASSIDSGTVSNQPQHF. This chain connects TRBV19 to TRBJ1-5, with D tentatively TRBD1 (5 bases). V dropped 0 bases and J dropped 0 bases, with 12 bases sitting between them. Germline CDR1 is LNHDA and CDR2 is SQIVND (reference sequence). The CDR3 contains 17 residues.

This clonotype was seen at least ten times. The gene calls are TRBV2 and TRBJ2-5, with a possible D match to TRBD1 (6 bases). The CDR3 spans 13 residues. V lost 6 bases to trimming and J lost 2 bases, with 10 bases between them. Germline CDR1 and CDR2: SNHLY and FYNNEI. CDR3: CASRIQGQETQYF. The CDR3 bases are TGTGCCAGCAGGATTCAGGGGCAAGAGACCCAGTACTTC.

This clonotype was detected ten times or more. The J gene is TRBJ1-4, the V gene TRBV14; TRBD1 agrees at 11 bases. Trimming cost V 4 bases and J 8 bases; bases outside gene matches: 9. The germline CDR1 and CDR2 sequences are SGHDN and FVKESK. The CDR3 covers 16 residues. The CDR3 reads CASSPWTGGVREKLFF. DNA of the CDR3: TGTGCCAGCAGCCCCTGGACAGGGGGCGTGAGGGAAAAACTGTTTTTT.

In this sample, this clonotype turned up a few times. The chain carries TRBV7-9 and TRBJ1-3; 8 bases are a match to TRBD1. Trimming removed 5 bases from V and 8 bases from J; junction bases left unmatched: 5. From germline, CDR1 is SEHNR and CDR2 FQNEAQ (reference sequence). CDR3 length: 13 residues. The CDR3 here is CASSPTGADTIYF. CDR3 nucleotide sequence: TGTGCCAGCAGCCCGACAGGGGCAGACACCATATATTTT.

This clonotype occurred many times. V gene TRBV19 combines with J gene TRBJ2-7; D is perhaps TRBD1 (5 bases). V lost 3 bases, J lost 0 bases, and 12 bases lay in between. There are 15 residues in the CDR3. Germline V gene lookup returns CDR1 LNHDA and CDR2 SQIVND (reference sequence). DNA for the CDR3: TGTGCCAGTAGTATTGACAGTTCTACCTCCTACGAGCAGTACTTC. Translation: CASSIDSSTSYEQYF.

This clonotype has a count of ten or more. The chain uses TRBV19 and TRBJ2-3; 10 bases are shared with TRBD2. The V and J ends lost 5 bases and 1 base, in that order; junction bases with no gene match: 6. The CDR3 runs 16 residues. CDR1 LNHDA and CDR2 SQIVND come from the germline V gene (reference sequence). CDR3 bases: TGTGCCAGTAGTTCCAGGACTAGCGGTCGCACAGATACGCAGTATTTT. The encoded protein is CASSSRTSGRTDTQYF.

This clonotype was seen repeatedly, ten times or more. The rearrangement links TRBV18 to TRBJ2-7, with TRBD1 matching over 8 bases. Germline CDR1 KGHSH, CDR2 LQKENI. Germline trimming cut 3 bases from V and 4 bases from J; bases unmatched to any gene: 8. The CDR3 has 15 amino acids. CDR3 DNA sequence: TGTGCCAGCTCACCTAACGGACAGGGCCTATACGAGCAGTACTTC. Its protein product is CASSPNGQGLYEQYF.

The chain recombines TRBV7-6 with TRBJ2-2; D unclear. The ends were cut back, 5 bases at V and 1 base at J, with 14 bases in the middle. Looked up from germline, CDR1 is SGHVS and CDR2 is FNYEAQ. The CDR3 consists of 16 residues. The CDR3 protein is CASSETTVGNTGELFF. The CDR3 DNA reads TGTGCCAGCAGCGAGACAACCGTCGGGAACACCGGGGAGCTGTTTTTT.

This clonotype was seen more than once but under ten times. V and J are TRBV24-1 and TRBJ2-4; D is unclear. CDR1 KGHDR and CDR2 SFDVKD come from the germline V gene. CDR3 length: 13 residues. V lost 4 bases, J lost 7 bases, and 10 bases lay in between. DNA of the CDR3: TGTGCCACCAGTGAAAGGACGAAGAACATTCAGTACTTC. It codes for CATSERTKNIQYF.

In nucleotides, the CDR3 is TGCAGTGCTAGATCCGGGACAGGGGGCTATCAGCCCCAGCATTTT. This encodes CSARSGTGGYQPQHF. The rearrangement links TRBV20-1 to TRBJ1-5; TRBD1 aligns across 12 bases. Germline V gene sequence: CDR1 DFQATT, CDR2 SNEGSKA (reference sequence). Losses at the gene ends were 2 bases for V and 5 bases for J; bases not matched to a gene: 4. This CDR3 is built from 15 residues.

The sample holds many counts of this clonotype. The chain employs TRBV12-3 or TRBV12-4 and TRBJ1-5, with 8 bases aligning to TRBD1. This CDR3 contains 14 residues. The ends lost 7 bases at V and 3 bases at J; junction bases unmatched: 5. The CDR3 coding sequence is TGTGCCAGCACCGCGACAGGGGACAATCAGCCCCAGCATTTT. Amino acid sequence: CASTATGDNQPQHF.

This clonotype was found many times. V gene TRBV19 combines with J gene TRBJ1-5; 9 bases align to TRBD1. Germline CDR1 LNHDA, CDR2 SQIVND (reference sequence). The CDR3 is 18 amino acids. V trimming: 0 bases; J trimming: 0 bases; junction bases outside the gene matches: 6. The CDR3 DNA reads as TGTGCCAGTAGTATAGAGGTCGGGACAGGGAATAGCAATCAGCCCCAGCATTTT. Amino acids: CASSIEVGTGNSNQPQHF. The variable domain in full, with the rest retrieved from reference TRBV19 and TRBJ1-5, is DGGITQSPKYLFRKEGQNVTLSCEQNLNHDAMYWYRQDPGQGLRLIYYSQIVNDFQKGDIAEGYSVSREKKESFPLTVTSAQKNPTAFYLCASSIEVGTGNSNQPQHFGDGTRLSIL.

The CDR3 nucleotides read TGTGCCAGCAGCCCCTCCGCGGGACAGGGCCCCACCGGGGAGCTGTTTTTT. Amino acid sequence: CASSPSAGQGPTGELFF. V and J are TRBV3-1 and TRBJ2-2; 9 nucleotides line up with TRBD1. CDR1 is LGHDT and CDR2 is YNNKEL in the germline V gene (reference sequence). CDR3 size: 17 residues. V lost 4 bases, J lost 4 bases, and 10 bases stayed unmatched.

Notes on this clonotype: Compared with germline, one end of the junction differs, possibly owing to a read error. CDR3 sequence (DNA): TGTGCCAGCAGCGTAACCGGGACAGCAAACTCTGGGGCCAACGTCCTGACTTTC. Protein: CASSVTGTANSGANVLTF. The rearrangement links TRBV7-3 to TRBJ2-6; the match to TRBD1 covers 7 bases. The CDR3 extends over 18 amino acids. CDR1 and CDR2 from the germline V gene are SGHTA and FQGTGA.

This clonotype was observed at least ten times. The chain joins TRBV5-4 to TRBJ2-1; 10 nucleotides agree with TRBD2. This CDR3 region has 16 residues. Germline V gene lookup returns CDR1 SGHNT and CDR2 YYREEE (reference sequence). The V segment lost 3 bases and the J segment 3 bases; nucleotides outside the gene matches: 6. The CDR3 reads CASSSTSGDLYNEQFF. The CDR3 DNA follows: TGTGCCAGCAGCTCCACTAGCGGGGACCTCTACAATGAGCAGTTCTTC.